The source of this TCR beta chain is a study of T cell responses to AZD1222 COVID-19 vaccine. Study information: Analyses pooled second doses at about 4 or about 12 weeks.

Regarding the study as a whole: Clonal diversity was possibly underestimated; the donors were predominantly white British and more often female.

With regard to this clone: Its antigen is unidentified.

Clones were sequenced by immunoSEQ multiplex PCR, and TCRdb holds only the in-frame ones, with some missing. The sample has 130,000 or so clones, about 89% seen once. The specimen comprised peripheral blood, sampled on day 0 of AZD1222 vaccination. The origin of this receptor is an adult in good health.

CDR3 nucleotides: TGTGCCAGCAGCCAAGACCAACTACAACAAGAGACCCAGTACTTC. As protein: CASSQDQLQQETQYF. The chain combines TRBV3-1 (or the pseudogene TRBV3-2) with TRBJ2-5; D unresolved. The CDR3 length is 15 residues. Germline CDR1 is LGHDT and CDR2 is YNNKEL (reference sequence). The V and J ends lost 0 bases and 2 bases respectively, with 10 bases between them.